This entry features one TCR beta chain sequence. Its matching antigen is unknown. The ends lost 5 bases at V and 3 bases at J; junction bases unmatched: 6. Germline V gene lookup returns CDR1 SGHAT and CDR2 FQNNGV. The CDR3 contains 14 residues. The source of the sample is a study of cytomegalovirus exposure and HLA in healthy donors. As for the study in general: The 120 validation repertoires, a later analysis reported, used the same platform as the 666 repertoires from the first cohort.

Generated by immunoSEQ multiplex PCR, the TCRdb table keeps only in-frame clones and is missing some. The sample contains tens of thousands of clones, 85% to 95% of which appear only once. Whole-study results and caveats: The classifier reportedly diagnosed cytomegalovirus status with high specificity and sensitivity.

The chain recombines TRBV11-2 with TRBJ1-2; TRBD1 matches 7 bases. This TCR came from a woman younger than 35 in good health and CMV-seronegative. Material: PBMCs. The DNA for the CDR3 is TGTGCCAGCAGCCTGGGACAGTACCACTATGGCTACACCTTC. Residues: CASSLGQYHYGYTF.